The source of this TCR beta chain is a study of T cells expressing NK-cell markers (dated by TCRdb to about 2020). Some background on the complete study: Fewer than ten donors provided sorted CD3+CD56+NKG2C+, CD3+CD56+NKG2C- and CD3+CD56-NKG2C+ T-cell subsets, whose TCR beta-chain repertoires were profiled. Of the eight sequenced donors, seven were found to be HCMV-seropositive and one was found to be HCMV-seronegative. All eight donors whose samples were sequenced were randomly selected healthy volunteers, three of them men and five women. Libraries were sequenced as 2 x 150 bp reads on Illumina HiSeq 2000/2500, MiSeq or NextSeq.

In regard to this clonotype: Its antigen target is currently unknown.

Measured from the cysteine to the phenylalanine, the CDR3 is 16 residues long. The record lacks a DNA sequence. The germline V gene gives CDR1 as SGDLS and CDR2 as YYNGEE. Instrument used: Illumina HiSeq 2000. 5'RACE template switching, by which a universal primer site and unique molecular identifiers were added, was used to make TCR beta cDNA libraries. Synthesis of cDNA was primed from the TCR beta constant segment and was followed by two consecutive PCR amplification steps. The paper's processing steps were these. MIGEC was used to demultiplex reads and group the reads by UMI, and MiTCR was used to assemble and quantify clonotypes. To exclude erroneous sequences, only TCR cDNA sequences supported by at least two reads were retained. The tcR package was used for downstream repertoire analysis, and clonotypes were matched across fractions by CDR3 nucleotide sequence plus V segment. Antigen specificity was annotated against VDJdb with VDJmatch, allowing one amino acid substitution in CDR3. TCRdb reprocessed the reads, reporting each CDR3 protein sequence once and no DNA. The V and J calls and clone size are TCRdb's, not the authors'. The table kept for this sample lists 120,000 to 150,000 distinct CDR3 sequences. 12% of the sample comes from the top ten.

General study outcomes and caveats: Whether the expanded NKG2C-expressing T cell clones were specific for HCMV antigens remained unclear. Those dominant clonotypes were again the most abundant among CD3+CD56-NKG2C+ cells in a handful of donors, at about 28.3-60.1%. In about six donors, the dominant CD3+CD56+NKG2C+ clonotypes were found to rank among the top 10 CD8+ clonotypes and to make up about 1.0-7.0% of CD8+ T cells.

HCMV-specific IgG was detected in serum with a commercial ELISA kit to determine HCMV serostatus. Ficoll density gradient centrifugation was used to isolate peripheral blood mononuclear cells from blood. This TCR was recovered from a young man in good health. Donor details come from another sample of the same person, matched by shared clones. The rearranged chain carries TRBV9 and TRBJ2-1; the TCRdb D gene call, TRBD1, has no DNA to confirm it. Source material: blood T cells: a sorted CD56 or NKG2C T cell subset, CD4+ or CD8+ T cells, or bulk PBMC T cells (not recorded which). For the CDR3, the sequence is CASTPPGDRGNNEQFF.